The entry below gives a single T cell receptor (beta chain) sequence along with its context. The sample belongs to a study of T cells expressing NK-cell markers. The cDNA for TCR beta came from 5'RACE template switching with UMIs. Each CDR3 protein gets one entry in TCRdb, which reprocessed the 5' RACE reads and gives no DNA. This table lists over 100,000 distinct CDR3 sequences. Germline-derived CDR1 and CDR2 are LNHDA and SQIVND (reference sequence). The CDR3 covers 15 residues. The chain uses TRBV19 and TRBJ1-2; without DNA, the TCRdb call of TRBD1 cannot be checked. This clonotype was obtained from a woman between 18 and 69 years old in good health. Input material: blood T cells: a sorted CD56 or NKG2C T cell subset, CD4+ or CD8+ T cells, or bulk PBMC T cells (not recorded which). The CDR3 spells CAIQDRDGANYGYTF.